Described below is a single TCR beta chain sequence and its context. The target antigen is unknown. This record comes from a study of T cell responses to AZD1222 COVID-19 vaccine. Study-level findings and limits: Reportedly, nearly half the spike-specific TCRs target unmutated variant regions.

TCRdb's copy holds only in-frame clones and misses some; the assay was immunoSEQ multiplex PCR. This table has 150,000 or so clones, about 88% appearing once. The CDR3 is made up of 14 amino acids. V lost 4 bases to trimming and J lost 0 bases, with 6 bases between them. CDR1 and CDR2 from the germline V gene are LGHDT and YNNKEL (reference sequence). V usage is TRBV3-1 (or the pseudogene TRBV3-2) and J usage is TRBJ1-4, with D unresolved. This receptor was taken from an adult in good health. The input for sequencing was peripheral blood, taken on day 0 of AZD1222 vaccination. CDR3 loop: CASSLSATNEKLFF. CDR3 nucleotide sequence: TGTGCCAGCAGCCTCTCTGCAACTAATGAAAAACTGTTTTTT.